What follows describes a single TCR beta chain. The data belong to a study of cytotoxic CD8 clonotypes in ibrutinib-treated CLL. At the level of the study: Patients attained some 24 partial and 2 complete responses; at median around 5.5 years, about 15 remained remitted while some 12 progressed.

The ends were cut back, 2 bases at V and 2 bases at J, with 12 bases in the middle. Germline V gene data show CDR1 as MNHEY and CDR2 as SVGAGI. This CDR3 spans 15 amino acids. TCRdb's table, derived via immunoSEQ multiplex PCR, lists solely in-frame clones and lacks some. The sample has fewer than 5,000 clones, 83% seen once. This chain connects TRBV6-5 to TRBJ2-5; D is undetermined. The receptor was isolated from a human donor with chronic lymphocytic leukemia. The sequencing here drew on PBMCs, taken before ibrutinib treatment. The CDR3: CASSYGRADQETQYF. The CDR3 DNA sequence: TGTGCCAGCAGTTACGGCCGGGCGGATCAAGAGACCCAGTACTTC.